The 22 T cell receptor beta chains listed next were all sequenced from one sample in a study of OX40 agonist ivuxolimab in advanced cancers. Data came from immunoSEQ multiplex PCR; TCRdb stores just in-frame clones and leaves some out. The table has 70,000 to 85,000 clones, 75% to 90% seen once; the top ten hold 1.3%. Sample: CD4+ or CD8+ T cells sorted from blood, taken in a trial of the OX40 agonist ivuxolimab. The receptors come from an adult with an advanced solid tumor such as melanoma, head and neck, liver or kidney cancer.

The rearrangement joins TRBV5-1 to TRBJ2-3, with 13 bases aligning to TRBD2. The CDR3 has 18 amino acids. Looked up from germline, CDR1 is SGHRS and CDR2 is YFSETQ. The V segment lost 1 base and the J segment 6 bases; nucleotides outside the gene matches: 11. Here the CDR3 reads CASSLRLAGGPTPDTQYF. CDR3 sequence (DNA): TGCGCCAGCAGCTTGCGACTAGCGGGGGGCCCCACCCCGGATACGCAGTATTTT.

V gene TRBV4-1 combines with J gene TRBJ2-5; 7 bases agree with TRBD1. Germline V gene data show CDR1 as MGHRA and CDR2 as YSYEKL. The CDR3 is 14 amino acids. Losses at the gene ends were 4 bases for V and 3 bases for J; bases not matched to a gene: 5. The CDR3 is CASSLGDSKETQYF. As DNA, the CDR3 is TGCGCCAGCAGCCTAGGGGACAGCAAAGAGACCCAGTACTTC.

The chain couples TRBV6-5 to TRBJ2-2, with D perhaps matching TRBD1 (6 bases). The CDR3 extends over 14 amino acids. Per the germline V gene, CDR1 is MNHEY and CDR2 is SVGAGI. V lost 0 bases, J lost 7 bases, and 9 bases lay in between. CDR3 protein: CASSYSYRDGELFF. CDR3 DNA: TGTGCCAGCAGTTACTCTTACAGGGACGGGGAGCTGTTTTTT.

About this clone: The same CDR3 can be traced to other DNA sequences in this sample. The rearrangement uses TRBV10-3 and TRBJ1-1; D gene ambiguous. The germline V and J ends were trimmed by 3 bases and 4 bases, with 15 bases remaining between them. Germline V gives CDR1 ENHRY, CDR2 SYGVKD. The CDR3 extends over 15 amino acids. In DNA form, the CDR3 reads TGTGCCATCAGTGAATCCGGCCAACGAACCACTGAAGCTTTCTTT. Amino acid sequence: CAISESGQRTTEAFF.

This chain's CDR3 is CASSPQGRVETQYF. In DNA, the CDR3 is TGCGCCAGCAGCCCGCAGGGCCGGGTAGAGACCCAGTACTTC. The chain has TRBV5-1 and TRBJ2-5; a weak D match, TRBD1 (5 bases). There are 14 residues in the CDR3. Germline values: CDR1 SGHRS, CDR2 YFSETQ. Deletions cut 4 bases from V and 4 bases from J, with 14 bases between.

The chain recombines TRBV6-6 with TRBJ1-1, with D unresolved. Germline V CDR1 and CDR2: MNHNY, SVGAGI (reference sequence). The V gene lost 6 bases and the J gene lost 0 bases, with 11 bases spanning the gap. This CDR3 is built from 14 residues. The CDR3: CASRVTDMNTEAFF. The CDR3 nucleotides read TGTGCCAGCAGGGTGACTGATATGAACACTGAAGCTTTCTTT.

DNA for the CDR3: TGTGCCAGTAGTCAGTCCAGGGTTCAGACGGCCGGCTGGAATGAGCAGTTCTTC. It yields the protein CASSQSRVQTAGWNEQFF. The chain combines TRBV19 with TRBJ2-1, with D possibly being TRBD1 (5 bases). V shed 5 bases and J shed 7 bases, with 27 bases lying between them. Germline-derived CDR1 and CDR2 are LNHDA and SQIVND (reference sequence). CDR3 size: 18 residues.

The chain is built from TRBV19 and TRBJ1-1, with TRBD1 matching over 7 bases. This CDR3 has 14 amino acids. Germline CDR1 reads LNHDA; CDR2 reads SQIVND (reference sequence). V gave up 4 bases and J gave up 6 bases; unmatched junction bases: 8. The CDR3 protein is CASSNPGGGPEAFF. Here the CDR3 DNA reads TGTGCCAGTAGTAACCCAGGGGGGGGCCCTGAAGCTTTCTTT.

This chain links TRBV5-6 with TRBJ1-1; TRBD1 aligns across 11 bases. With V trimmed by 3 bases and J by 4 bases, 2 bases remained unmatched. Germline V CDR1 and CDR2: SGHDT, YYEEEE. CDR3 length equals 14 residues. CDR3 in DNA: TGTGCCAGCAGCTCGGGACAGGGGGGCACTGAAGCTTTCTTT. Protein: CASSSGQGGTEAFF.

The chain's CDR3 is CASSLGETQYF. The CDR3 region has the DNA TGTGCCAGTAGCCTAGGGGAGACCCAGTACTTC. This chain connects TRBV19 to TRBJ2-5; unclear D gene. The V end lost 6 bases, the J end lost 5 bases, and 7 bases lay between the germline ends. Germline CDR1 reads LNHDA; CDR2 reads SQIVND (reference sequence). The CDR3 has 11 amino acids.

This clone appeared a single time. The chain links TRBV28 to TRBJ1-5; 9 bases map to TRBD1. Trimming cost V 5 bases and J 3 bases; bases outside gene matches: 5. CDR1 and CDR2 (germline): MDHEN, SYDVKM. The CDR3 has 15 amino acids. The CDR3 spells CASSTGQGSNQPQHF. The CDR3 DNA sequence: TGTGCCAGCAGTACGGGACAGGGCTCCAATCAGCCCCAGCATTTT.

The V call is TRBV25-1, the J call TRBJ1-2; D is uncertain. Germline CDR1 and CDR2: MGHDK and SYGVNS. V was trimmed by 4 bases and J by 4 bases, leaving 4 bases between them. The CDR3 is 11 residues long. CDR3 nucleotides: TGTGCCAGCAGTGCGGGCTATGGCTACACCTTC. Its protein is CASSAGYGYTF.

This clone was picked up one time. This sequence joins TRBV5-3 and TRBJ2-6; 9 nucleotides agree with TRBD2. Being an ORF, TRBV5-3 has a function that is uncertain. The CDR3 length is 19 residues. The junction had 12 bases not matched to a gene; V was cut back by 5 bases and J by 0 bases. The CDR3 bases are TGTGCCAGAAGTAACCCTAGCGGGAAGCGGGGCTCTGGGGCCAACGTCCTGACTTTC. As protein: CARSNPSGKRGSGANVLTF.

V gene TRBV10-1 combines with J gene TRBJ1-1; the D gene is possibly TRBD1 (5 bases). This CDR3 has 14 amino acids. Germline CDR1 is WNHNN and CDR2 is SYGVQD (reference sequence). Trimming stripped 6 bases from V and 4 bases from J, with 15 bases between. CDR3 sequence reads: CASSATNGGTEAFF. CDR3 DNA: TGCGCCAGCAGCGCCACGAACGGGGGCACTGAAGCTTTCTTT.

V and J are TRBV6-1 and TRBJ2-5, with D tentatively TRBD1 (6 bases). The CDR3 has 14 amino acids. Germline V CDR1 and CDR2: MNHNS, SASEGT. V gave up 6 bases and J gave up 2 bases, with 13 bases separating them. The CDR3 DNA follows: TGTGCCAGCAGAAGACAGGCGCCTCAAGAGACCCAGTACTTC. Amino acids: CASRRQAPQETQYF.

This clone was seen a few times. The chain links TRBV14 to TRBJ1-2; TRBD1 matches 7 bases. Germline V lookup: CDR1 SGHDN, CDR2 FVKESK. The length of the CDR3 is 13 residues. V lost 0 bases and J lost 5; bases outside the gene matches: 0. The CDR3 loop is CASSQEQGYGYTF. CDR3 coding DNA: TGTGCCAGCAGCCAAGAACAGGGGTATGGCTACACCTTC.

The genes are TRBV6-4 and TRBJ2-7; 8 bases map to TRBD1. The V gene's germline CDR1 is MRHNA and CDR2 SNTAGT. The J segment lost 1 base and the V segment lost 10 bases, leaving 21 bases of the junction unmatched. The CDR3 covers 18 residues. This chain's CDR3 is CATKWTDRAHAYSYEQYF. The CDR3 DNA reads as TGTGCCACCAAATGGACGGACAGGGCTCACGCGTATTCCTACGAGCAGTACTTC.

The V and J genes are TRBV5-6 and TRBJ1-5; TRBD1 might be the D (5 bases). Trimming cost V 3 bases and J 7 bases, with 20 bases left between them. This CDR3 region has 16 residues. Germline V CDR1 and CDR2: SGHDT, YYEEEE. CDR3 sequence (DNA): TGTGCCAGCAGCTCCTACCTGGGGGATTGGGAACAGCCCCAGCATTTT. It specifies CASSSYLGDWEQPQHF.

CDR3 protein: CASSLDGSSYNEQFF. DNA for the CDR3: TGCGCCAGCAGCTTGGACGGGAGCTCCTACAATGAGCAGTTCTTC. V and J are TRBV5-1 and TRBJ2-1; maybe TRBD2 (6 bases). From germline, CDR1 is SGHRS and CDR2 YFSETQ. V was cut by 0 bases and J by 0 bases, with 7 bases left in between. The length of the CDR3 is 15 residues.

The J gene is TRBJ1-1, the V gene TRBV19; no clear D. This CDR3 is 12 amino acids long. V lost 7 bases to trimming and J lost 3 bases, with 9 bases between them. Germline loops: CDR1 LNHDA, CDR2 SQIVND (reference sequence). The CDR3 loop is CASTSFHTEAFF. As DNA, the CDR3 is TGTGCCAGTACGTCTTTCCACACTGAAGCTTTCTTT.

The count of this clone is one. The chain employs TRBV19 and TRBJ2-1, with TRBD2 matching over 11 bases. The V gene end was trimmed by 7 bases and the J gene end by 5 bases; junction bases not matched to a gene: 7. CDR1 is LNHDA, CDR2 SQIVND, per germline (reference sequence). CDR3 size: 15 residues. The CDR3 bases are TGTGCCAGTACCATTAGCGGGAGGGGCCACAATGAGCAGTTCTTC. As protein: CASTISGRGHNEQFF.

CDR3 in DNA: TGTGCCAGCAGCAGTAGCGGGGGGGCCGCGAATACGCAGTATTTT. Its protein is CASSSSGGAANTQYF. The V call is TRBV11-2, the J call TRBJ2-3, with TRBD2 matching 11 bases. V shed 5 bases and J 7 bases; nucleotides not matched to a gene: 8. CDR1 and CDR2 from the germline V gene are SGHAT and FQNNGV. This CDR3 has 15 amino acids. Drawing the rest from reference TRBV11-2 and TRBJ2-3, the complete variable domain is EAGVAQSPRYKIIEKRQSVAFWCNPISGHATLYWYQQILGQGPKLLIQFQNNGVVDDSQLPKDRFSAERLKGVDSTLKIQPAKLEDSAVYLCASSSSGGAANTQYFGPGTRLTVL.